This TCR beta chain derives from a study of post-analysis software for immune sequencing data. Turning to the study itself: Relapsing-remitting, secondary progressive and progressive-relapsing forms made up the multiple sclerosis disease courses.

On this clonotype itself: The antigen is unknown.

Study results and limitations: Samples from one preparation batch, clustered by F measure, grouped strongly together. Elevated frequency relative to controls characterized several TRBV segments in patients, TRBV5-6, TRBV5-1 and TRBV20-1 among them. When compared against controls, multiple sclerosis patients showed significantly lower normalized Chao1 diversity.

Libraries were made from TCR beta cDNA, and they carried unique molecular identifiers. T cells numbering about 0.9 to 10 million yielded cDNA molecules that totaled roughly 500,000. MiXCR, applied by TCRdb to the PCR reads, yields one record per CDR3 protein. The sample yields a few hundred thousand distinct CDR3 sequences, around a third seen once. This CDR3 spans 15 amino acids. V was shortened by 0 bases and J by 0 bases, with 4 bases between the two germline ends. Germline CDR1 reads SGHRS; CDR2 reads YFSETQ. The V call is TRBV5-1, the J call TRBJ2-6; D gene uncertain. Sequenced sample: blood. The TCR comes from a girl between 10 and 17 years old with multiple sclerosis. The CDR3 here is CASSLELSGANVLTF. CDR3 bases: TGCGCCAGCAGCTTGGAGCTCTCTGGGGCCAACGTCCTGACTTTC.